These 14 T cell receptor beta chains were sequenced from one sample in a study of identical twins. TCRdb redid the calling of the 5' RACE reads with MiXCR, one entry per CDR3 protein. The table records about 900,000 distinct CDR3 sequences, about 12% of them present only once. These data were likewise used in another study, on yellow fever vaccine responses in identical twins.

The specimen sequenced was PBMCs. Source of these receptors: a woman between 18 and 29 years old in good health.

With regard to this clonotype: Just one base apart from a much larger clone, this may be a read error. The chain recombines TRBV20-1 with TRBJ2-7; 9 bases line up with TRBD1. The length of the CDR3 is 13 residues. CDR1 and CDR2 from the germline V gene are DFQATT and SNEGSKA (reference sequence). The CDR3 reads CGARTGESYEQYF. The DNA of the CDR3 is TGCGGTGCAAGGACAGGGGAGTCCTACGAGCAGTACTTC.

This clonotype showed up many times. This sequence joins TRBV15 and TRBJ2-5, with D perhaps being TRBD1 or TRBD2 (5 bases each). This CDR3 has 18 residues. Deletions cut 3 bases from V and 0 bases from J, with 20 bases between. In germline, CDR1 is LNHNV, CDR2 YYDKDF (reference sequence). The CDR3 nucleotides read TGTGCCACCAGCAGCTTTTCCGGGACCCCCATGTACCAAGAGACCCAGTACTTC. Translated: CATSSFSGTPMYQETQYF.

This clonotype has more than one count but fewer than ten. The chain joins TRBV7-8 to TRBJ1-5; the D is unclear. The CDR3 contains 14 residues. V dropped 7 bases and J dropped 0 bases, with 10 bases sitting between them. CDR1 SGHVS and CDR2 FQNEAQ come from the germline V gene. The CDR3 is CASNQVPSNQPQHF. DNA for the CDR3: TGTGCCAGCAACCAAGTCCCTAGCAATCAGCCCCAGCATTTT. The variable domain in full, completed from reference TRBV7-8 and TRBJ1-5, reads GAGVSQSPRYKVAKRGQDVALRCDPISGHVSLFWYQQALGQGPEFLTYFQNEAQLDKSGLPSDRFFAERPEGSVSTLKIQRTQQEDSAVYLCASNQVPSNQPQHFGDGTRLSIL.

This clonotype has ten or more counts. J is TRBJ2-1 and V is TRBV2; unclear D gene. Trimming stripped 7 bases from V and 7 bases from J, with 17 bases between. This CDR3 is 14 amino acids long. Germline lookup yields CDR1 SNHLY and CDR2 FYNNEI. The CDR3 DNA follows: TGTGCCAGCAAACGAAATGGGATCGGGAATGAGCAGTTCTTC. It codes for CASKRNGIGNEQFF.

This clonotype was seen more than once but under ten times. The rearrangement links TRBV12-3 or TRBV12-4 to TRBJ2-7; TRBD1 matches at 9 bases. This CDR3 spans 13 amino acids. V lost 6 bases to trimming and J lost 6 bases; unmatched junction nucleotides: 6. CDR3 amino acids: CASRPGQGGEQYF. In DNA, the CDR3 is TGTGCCAGCAGACCGGGACAGGGAGGCGAGCAGTACTTC.

This clonotype was counted a few times. The chain is built from TRBV24-1 and TRBJ2-1; 8 nucleotides align to TRBD2. Germline V CDR1 and CDR2: KGHDR, SFDVKD. The CDR3 runs to 15 residues. The trim removed 4 bases at V and 4 bases at J, leaving 5 bases unmatched. CDR3 sequence: CATSEKGLGYNEQFF. CDR3 nucleotides: TGTGCCACCAGTGAGAAGGGACTAGGGTACAATGAGCAGTTCTTC.

V is TRBV11-2 and J is TRBJ2-4; 8 bases line up with TRBD2. The V and J ends lost 0 bases and 3 bases, in that order; junction bases with no gene match: 10. The CDR3 consists of 18 residues. Germline-derived CDR1 and CDR2 are SGHAT and FQNNGV. The CDR3 here is CASSLDDLVGRGKNIQYF. DNA for the CDR3: TGTGCCAGCAGCTTAGATGACCTAGTCGGGAGGGGCAAAAACATTCAGTACTTC.

This clonotype showed up just a few times. This chain uses TRBV5-6 with TRBJ1-1; D possibly corresponds to TRBD1 (5 bases). The CDR3 sequence is 14 residues long. V lost 4 bases and J lost 4, with 14 bases in between. Germline CDR1 is SGHDT and CDR2 is YYEEEE. The CDR3, as DNA: TGTGCCAGCAGCAATTCGCGGGGCAGCACTGAAGCTTTCTTT. Its translation is CASSNSRGSTEAFF.

The V and J genes are TRBV4-1 and TRBJ2-1, with D possibly TRBD2 on 6 matching bases. CDR1 and CDR2 (germline): MGHRA, YSYEKL. Trimming left V 7 bases short and J 0 bases short, with 13 bases between. This CDR3 comprises 15 residues. The CDR3 here is CASTRLGLSYNEQFF. The CDR3 DNA reads as TGCGCCAGCACCCGACTAGGGCTCTCCTACAATGAGCAGTTCTTC.

This clonotype has more than one count but fewer than ten. The chain recombines TRBV12-3 or TRBV12-4 with TRBJ2-2; 10 bases agree with TRBD1. Losses at the gene ends were 3 bases for V and 8 bases for J; bases not matched to a gene: 6. CDR3 size: 15 residues. The CDR3 protein is CASSFLTGGRGELFF. The CDR3, as DNA: TGTGCCAGCAGTTTCTTGACAGGGGGCAGAGGGGAGCTGTTTTTT.

The rearrangement uses TRBV6-2 or TRBV6-3 and TRBJ2-1; D gene unclear. V lost 1 base and J 3 bases, leaving 10 bases between the germline ends. The CDR3 is 15 amino acids. Germline assignment: CDR1 MNHEY and CDR2 SVGEGT. The CDR3 DNA is TGTGCCAGCAGTTACTACGATACGTACTACAATGAGCAGTTCTTC. Encoded protein: CASSYYDTYYNEQFF.

This clonotype has just a few counts. The CDR3 region is CASSHTTGNYNEQFF. In DNA form, the CDR3 reads TGTGCCAGCAGTCACACAACGGGGAACTACAATGAGCAGTTCTTC. J is TRBJ2-1 and V is TRBV6-5; tentatively, D is TRBD2 (5 bases). CDR1 and CDR2 (germline): MNHEY, SVGAGI. The CDR3 extends over 15 amino acids. V was clipped by 5 bases and J by 3 bases, with 14 bases between them.

In this sample, this clonotype turned up a few times. The chain combines TRBV6-5 with TRBJ1-2, with D possibly matching TRBD1 (5 bases). This CDR3 comprises 15 residues. The ends were cut back, 3 bases at V and 8 bases at J, with 19 bases in the middle. Germline V gene lookup returns CDR1 MNHEY and CDR2 SVGAGI. The CDR3 bases are TGTGCCAGCAGTTATAGGGACCTACTCACGGGCGGCTACACCTTC. Translated: CASSYRDLLTGGYTF.

In its sample, this clonotype was seen many times. This chain joins TRBV10-3 and TRBJ1-6; TRBD1 agrees at 9 bases. The CDR3 loop spans 13 amino acids. Germline assignment: CDR1 ENHRY and CDR2 SYGVKD. V shed 11 bases and J 9 bases; nucleotides not matched to a gene: 8. The CDR3 is CAVTGGRSSPLHF. The CDR3 DNA reads as TGTGCCGTTACAGGGGGCAGAAGTTCACCCCTCCACTTT.